Below, one TCR beta chain is given with its context. Its antigen is currently unknown. This entry comes from a study of T cell responses to AZD1222 COVID-19 vaccine. Whole-study results and caveats: The span of vaccine-associated CD4 TCRs extended across spike, with dominance at 160-218 and 743-854. The number of AZD1222 recipients seropositive at baseline was only five or six.

Per the germline V gene, CDR1 is SGHTA and CDR2 is FQGNSA. The junction had 5 bases not matched to a gene; V was cut back by 5 bases and J by 3 bases. This CDR3 spans 15 amino acids. Some clones are missing from TCRdb's copy, which holds only in-frame ones; the method was immunoSEQ multiplex PCR. The sample lists about 160,000 clones, roughly 90% occurring once. This chain joins TRBV7-2 and TRBJ2-7; TRBD2 agrees at 12 bases. The origin of this receptor is an adult who received the AZD1222 COVID-19 vaccine. Sequenced material: peripheral blood, taken 28 days after the second AZD1222 dose. CDR3 residues: CASSIRTSGVYEQYF. CDR3 in DNA: TGTGCCAGCAGCATACGGACTAGCGGGGTCTACGAGCAGTACTTC.